This TCR beta chain was recorded in a study of T-cell memory formation after mild COVID-19. Whole-study results and caveats: Contracting clones localized mainly to CM and EM when CD4+ and mainly to EMRA when CD8+. Prior to infection, memory already included some responding clones, suggesting cross-reactive memory joined.

cDNA libraries for TCR alpha and TCR beta, carrying sample barcodes and UMIs, came from 5'RACE with constant-segment primers. TCRdb analysed the 5' RACE reads with MiXCR anew, one entry per CDR3 protein. The sample has about 350,000 distinct CDR3 sequences; roughly 15% are singletons. This clonotype was counted ten times or more. Antigen specificity is unknown. This CDR3 region has 15 residues. Germline V gene data show CDR1 as LNHDA and CDR2 as SQIVND (reference sequence). The V gene end was trimmed by 3 bases and the J gene end by 4 bases; junction bases not matched to a gene: 4. Sequencing was performed on PBMCs or a T cell subset sorted from them (not recorded which). The rearrangement joins TRBV19 to TRBJ2-7; 12 bases match TRBD1. The sequence was obtained from a man between 18 and 29 years old who had mild COVID-19 (a few samples of this study predate the infection). Cell type and time point are not known. The CDR3 spells CASSIGTGGIYEQYF. The DNA for the CDR3 is TGTGCCAGTAGTATCGGGACAGGGGGCATTTACGAGCAGTACTTC.